A single sample gave rise to the 32 T cell receptor beta chains below, sequenced in a study of early T cells in non-severe SARS-CoV-2 infection. MiXCR, applied by TCRdb to the 5' RACE reads, yields one record per CDR3 protein. Among 50,000 to 60,000 distinct CDR3 sequences listed, approximately 10% were seen once. Sequenced material: whole blood. These receptors all come from an adult who was a healthcare worker with PCR-confirmed SARS-CoV-2 infection or an uninfected control (not recorded which).

This clonotype was counted ten times or more. V gene TRBV12-3 or TRBV12-4 combines with J gene TRBJ2-3; D remains unclear. V lost 5 bases and J 4 bases, leaving 13 bases between the germline ends. CDR3 length: 14 amino acids. Here the CDR3 reads CASSLTSPSDTQYF. The DNA for the CDR3 is TGTGCCAGCAGTCTGACTTCCCCGTCAGATACGCAGTATTTT.

In this sample, this clonotype turned up many times. The chain couples TRBV11-3 to TRBJ2-2, with D maybe TRBD2 (6 bases). Trimming took off 0 bases at V and 4 bases at J, with 18 bases between the two ends. Germline V gives CDR1 SGHNT, CDR2 YENEEA. The CDR3 consists of 18 residues. For the CDR3, the DNA is TGTGCCAGCAGCTTAGACCGTTGGGACTCACCTTCCACCGGGGAGCTGTTTTTT. Translated: CASSLDRWDSPSTGELFF.

Many counts were recorded for this clonotype. The chain couples TRBV20-1 to TRBJ1-2; D uncertain. The germline V gene has CDR1 DFQATT and CDR2 SNEGSKA (reference sequence). V was trimmed by 4 bases and J by 4 bases, leaving 16 bases between them. This CDR3 has 14 amino acids. The CDR3 DNA sequence: TGCAGTGCTATGAGAGTGACCTTAGGCTATGGCTACACCTTC. The encoded protein is CSAMRVTLGYGYTF.

This clonotype has only a few counts. This rearrangement joins TRBV27 to TRBJ2-5; D possibly corresponds to TRBD1 (5 bases). The V end lost 2 bases, the J end lost 7 bases, and 11 bases lay between the germline ends. The CDR3 length is 13 residues. The germline V gene has CDR1 MNHEY and CDR2 SMNVEV (reference sequence). DNA of the CDR3: TGTGCCAGCAGTTTAGCAGGGCATGGGACCCAGTACTTC. It specifies CASSLAGHGTQYF.

This clonotype has a count of ten or more. The chain has TRBV11-3 and TRBJ2-1; possible D gene TRBD1, 5 bases. Germline assignment: CDR1 SGHNT and CDR2 YENEEA. V was pared by 0 bases and J by 15 bases, with 15 bases between. This CDR3 is 13 amino acids long. The CDR3 protein is CASSLDGQGQLFF. The CDR3 DNA follows: TGTGCCAGCAGCTTAGATGGCCAGGGTCAACTGTTCTTC. The full variable domain, rest sourced from reference TRBV11-3 and TRBJ2-1, is EAGVVQSPRYKIIEKKQPVAFWCNPISGHNTLYWYLQNLGQGPELLIRYENEEAVDDSQLPKDRFSAERLKGVDSTLKIQPAELGDSAVYLCASSLDGQGQLFFGPGTRLTVL.

This chain joins TRBV29-1 and TRBJ2-3; 11 bases align to TRBD2. Trimming took 7 bases from V and 2 from J; bases not matched to a gene: 5. There are 14 residues in the CDR3. Per germline, CDR1 SQVTM and CDR2 ANQGSEA. DNA for the CDR3: TGCAGCGCTCTAGCGGGAGGACCCACAGATACGCAGTATTTT. It encodes CSALAGGPTDTQYF.

This chain joins TRBV2 and TRBJ1-1, with TRBD1 matching 8 bases. Germline loops: CDR1 SNHLY, CDR2 FYNNEI. The junction had 8 bases not matched to a gene; V was cut back by 4 bases and J by 4 bases. The CDR3 spans 15 residues. Written as DNA, the CDR3 is TGTGCCAGCAGTGCAAGAGACAGGGGAGGCACTGAAGCTTTCTTT. This codes for CASSARDRGGTEAFF. Together with reference TRBV2 and TRBJ1-1, the CDR3 gives the full variable domain: EPEVTQTPSHQVTQMGQEVILRCVPISNHLYFYWYRQILGQKVEFLVSFYNNEISEKSEIFDDQFSVERPDGSNFTLKIRSTKLEDSAMYFCASSARDRGGTEAFFGQGTRLTVV.

This chain links TRBV10-3 with TRBJ2-7; D is perhaps TRBD1 (6 bases). Per the germline V gene, CDR1 is ENHRY and CDR2 is SYGVKD. The germline V and J ends were trimmed by 6 bases and 2 bases, with 14 bases remaining between them. The CDR3 has 14 amino acids. CDR3 nucleotides: TGTGCCATCAGGGAGACAGGAGAACCCTACGAGCAGTACTTC. Its translation is CAIRETGEPYEQYF.

V gene TRBV7-6 combines with J gene TRBJ2-5, with D unclear. Trimming cost V 0 bases and J 4 bases, with 15 bases left between them. CDR1 is SGHVS and CDR2 is FNYEAQ in the germline V gene. The CDR3 extends over 16 amino acids. The DNA for the CDR3 is TGTGCCAGCAGCTTAGCACTGGGTCGCACCCCAGAGACCCAGTACTTC. This encodes CASSLALGRTPETQYF. The whole variable domain, remainder taken from reference TRBV7-6 and TRBJ2-5, is GAGVSQSPRYKVTKRGQDVALRCDPISGHVSLYWYRQALGQGPEFLTYFNYEAQQDKSGLPNDRFSAERPEGSISTLTIQRTEQRDSAMYRCASSLALGRTPETQYFGPGTRLLVL.

This clonotype was counted only a few times. The chain carries TRBV29-1 and TRBJ2-7, with 11 bases fitting TRBD1. V trimming: 4 bases; J trimming: 4 bases; junction bases outside the gene matches: 3. Germline V gene sequence: CDR1 SQVTM, CDR2 ANQGSEA. CDR3 length: 13 amino acids. The CDR3 spells CSVAGTGGYEQYF. The CDR3 DNA follows: TGCAGCGTTGCGGGGACAGGGGGATACGAGCAGTACTTC.

This clonotype appeared many times. This chain links TRBV11-2 with TRBJ1-5; D gene uncertain. The CDR3 contains 13 residues. Trimming took off 1 base at V and 6 bases at J, with 7 bases between the two ends. The germline CDR1 and CDR2 sequences are SGHAT and FQNNGV. The CDR3 DNA reads TGTGCCAGCAGCTTAGGCTCGGGTCAGCCCCAGCATTTT. Protein sequence: CASSLGSGQPQHF.

This clonotype showed up many times. V and J are TRBV7-9 and TRBJ1-4, with D hard to call. This CDR3 is built from 14 residues. V lost 1 base and J lost 3, with 6 bases in between. Germline-derived CDR1 and CDR2 are SEHNR and FQNEAQ (reference sequence). CDR3: CASSLEGSNEKLFF. In nucleotides, the CDR3 is TGTGCCAGCAGCTTAGAGGGTTCTAATGAAAAACTGTTTTTT. Full variable domain (remainder filled in from reference TRBV7-9 and TRBJ1-4): DTGVSQNPRHKITKRGQNVTFRCDPISEHNRLYWYRQTLGQGPEFLTYFQNEAQLEKSRLLSDRFSAERPKGSFSTLEIQRTEQGDSAMYLCASSLEGSNEKLFFGSGTQLSVL.

This clonotype was seen only a few times. The chain recombines TRBV24-1 with TRBJ2-1; TRBD2 is a possible D gene (7 bases). The length of the CDR3 is 16 residues. Germline-derived CDR1 and CDR2 are KGHDR and SFDVKD. V shed 2 bases and J shed 8 bases, with 18 bases lying between them. DNA for the CDR3: TGTGCCACCAGTGATTCTCGGACTAGGGGGTCGGATGAGCAGTTCTTC. Encoded protein: CATSDSRTRGSDEQFF.

The chain couples TRBV11-2 to TRBJ2-7; D gene ambiguous. The CDR3 has 12 residues. Trimming cost V 8 bases and J 2 bases, with 10 bases left between them. Germline assignment: CDR1 SGHAT and CDR2 FQNNGV. In nucleotides, the CDR3 is TGTGCCAGCTGGGCACCCCCCTACGAGCAGTACTTC. It is translated as CASWAPPYEQYF.

The chain recombines TRBV6-5 with TRBJ1-1; 9 positions match TRBD1. This CDR3 contains 16 residues. Trimming removed 5 bases from V and 0 bases from J; junction bases left unmatched: 7. The germline CDR1 and CDR2 sequences are MNHEY and SVGAGI. This CDR3 reads CASSPGTGPMNTEAFF. Written as DNA, the CDR3 is TGTGCCAGCAGTCCCGGGACAGGGCCCATGAACACTGAAGCTTTCTTT.

This clonotype was recorded at least ten times. The V call is TRBV28, the J call TRBJ2-1; D might be TRBD1 or TRBD2, each matching 5 bases. This CDR3 comprises 13 residues. The germline V gene has CDR1 MDHEN and CDR2 SYDVKM. V shed 3 bases and J shed 8 bases, with 11 bases lying between them. The CDR3 region is CASSLWDQDEQFF. The CDR3 DNA sequence: TGTGCCAGCAGTTTGTGGGACCAAGATGAGCAGTTCTTC. Looking up the rest from reference TRBV28 and TRBJ2-1 gives the full variable domain: DVKVTQSSRYLVKRTGEKVFLECVQDMDHENMFWYRQDPGLGLRLIYFSYDVKMKEKGDIPEGYSVSREKKERFSLILESASTNQTSMYLCASSLWDQDEQFFGPGTRLTVL.

The chain joins TRBV5-1 to TRBJ2-3; D gene uncertain. CDR1 is SGHRS and CDR2 is YFSETQ in the germline V gene. With 0 bases removed from V and 2 bases from J, the gap between germline ends came to 13 bases. This CDR3 is built from 16 residues. CDR3 in amino acids: CASSLGSTAITDTQYF. The CDR3, as DNA: TGCGCCAGCAGCTTGGGATCTACGGCAATCACAGATACGCAGTATTTT.

This clonotype was recorded many times. For the CDR3, the DNA is TGTGCCATCAGTGAAAGGGAGAACACTGAAGCTTTCTTT. Protein product: CAISERENTEAFF. The rearrangement joins TRBV10-3 to TRBJ1-1, with D uncertain. The germline V gene has CDR1 ENHRY and CDR2 SYGVKD. V was trimmed by 3 bases and J by 1 base, leaving 6 bases between them. The CDR3 runs 13 residues.

This clonotype was observed many times. The junction does not match germline at one end; this may be a read error. The V gene is TRBV28, the J gene TRBJ1-2; tentatively, D is TRBD1 (6 bases). There are 13 residues in the CDR3. CDR1 is MDHEN, CDR2 SYDVKM, per germline. The CDR3 reads CASSLQQGVAPLF. CDR3 sequence (DNA): TGTGCCAGCAGTTTGCAACAGGGAGTTGCCCCCCTCTTC.

The CDR3 protein is CASRQEGASYEQYF. In DNA, the CDR3 is TGTGCCAGCAGACAGGAAGGGGCCTCCTACGAGCAGTACTTC. The chain joins TRBV6-6 to TRBJ2-7; D possibly corresponds to TRBD1 (5 bases). Germline CDR1 is MNHNY and CDR2 is SVGAGI (reference sequence). V was clipped by 6 bases and J by 0 bases, with 12 bases between them. This CDR3 is built from 14 residues.

This clonotype was counted a few times. This chain connects TRBV9 to TRBJ2-7; 11 bases match TRBD2. Trimming removed 0 bases from V and 3 bases from J; junction bases left unmatched: 5. The CDR3 sequence is 16 residues long. CDR1 and CDR2 from the germline V gene are SGDLS and YYNGEE. CDR3 in amino acids: CASSVDSSGGYYEQYF. CDR3 DNA sequence: TGTGCCAGCAGCGTAGATTCTAGCGGGGGGTACTACGAGCAGTACTTC.

In its sample, this clonotype was seen a few times. V usage is TRBV12-2 and J usage is TRBJ2-5; the table gives TRBD1 as D, unverified against the DNA. TRBV12-2 is deemed a pseudogene. The CDR3 consists of 14 residues. DNA for the CDR3: TGTGCAAGTCGTCCACGGACAGGGGCCAAGACCCAGTACTTC. Its protein product is CASRPRTGAKTQYF.

The sample holds a few counts of this clonotype. V gene TRBV11-2 combines with J gene TRBJ2-1; TRBD1 aligns across 7 bases. V lost 7 bases, J lost 4 bases, and 16 bases stayed unmatched. The CDR3 has 17 residues. CDR1 is SGHAT, CDR2 FQNNGV, per germline. The CDR3 nucleotides read TGTGCCAGCACCCCACCTGTTGGGACAGAGAGGTACAATGAGCAGTTCTTC. Residues: CASTPPVGTERYNEQFF.

In this sample, this clonotype turned up many times. CDR3 coding DNA: TGTGCCAGCAGTCCCGACAGGGTTGATCAGCCCCAGCATTTT. This translates into CASSPDRVDQPQHF. The chain employs TRBV28 and TRBJ1-5, with TRBD1 identical over 7 bases. The CDR3 runs to 14 residues. Germline CDR1 and CDR2: MDHEN and SYDVKM. Trimming removed 5 bases from V and 5 bases from J; junction bases left unmatched: 6.

The chain recombines TRBV28 with TRBJ2-7; TRBD1 might be the D (6 bases). The germline V gene encodes CDR1 MDHEN and CDR2 SYDVKM. The CDR3 is 14 amino acids. Deletions cut 6 bases from V and 1 base from J, with 13 bases between. The CDR3 coding sequence is TGTGCCAGCAGAACCGTAGACAGGTCCTACGAGCAGTACTTC. Its translation is CASRTVDRSYEQYF.

This clonotype was seen repeatedly, ten times or more. The gene calls are TRBV5-5 and TRBJ2-1, with D unclear. Germline assignment: CDR1 SGHKS and CDR2 YYEKEE (reference sequence). The CDR3 spans 11 residues. The ends were cut back, 0 bases at V and 10 bases at J, with 5 bases in the middle. The CDR3 protein is CASSLAVEQFF. CDR3 nucleotides: TGTGCCAGCAGCTTGGCGGTAGAGCAGTTCTTC. The whole variable domain, filled in from reference TRBV5-5 and TRBJ2-1, reads DAGVTQSPTHLIKTRGQQVTLRCSPISGHKSVSWYQQVLGQGPQFIFQYYEKEERGRGNFPDRFSARQFPNYSSELNVNALLLGDSALYLCASSLAVEQFFGPGTRLTVL.

This clonotype was found many times. The chain recombines TRBV28 with TRBJ2-3, with D perhaps matching TRBD1 or TRBD2 (6 bases each). Germline CDR1 and CDR2: MDHEN and SYDVKM. V was pared by 3 bases and J by 0 bases, with 19 bases between. The CDR3 contains 18 residues. Here the CDR3 DNA reads TGTGCCAGCAGTTTGGGGACTCGGAGGGGGACCAGCACAGATACGCAGTATTTT. It is translated as CASSLGTRRGTSTDTQYF.

The sample holds many counts of this clonotype. The J gene is TRBJ2-7, the V gene TRBV20-1; D might be TRBD1 (6 bases). This CDR3 contains 13 residues. V lost 6 bases to trimming and J lost 3 bases, with 15 bases between them. Germline CDR1 and CDR2: DFQATT and SNEGSKA (reference sequence). This CDR3 reads CSAKPGHGYEQYF. In DNA, the CDR3 is TGCAGTGCAAAGCCGGGACACGGCTACGAGCAGTACTTC.

The gene calls are TRBV28 and TRBJ2-7; a possible D gene is TRBD1 (6 bases). The V gene's germline CDR1 is MDHEN and CDR2 SYDVKM. The ends were cut back, 5 bases at V and 4 bases at J, with 21 bases in the middle. The CDR3 loop spans 16 amino acids. The CDR3 region has the DNA TGTGCCAGCAGTACCCTTCCAGGGGCGCCTGGGTACGAGCAGTACTTC. Its translation: CASSTLPGAPGYEQYF.

There are a few counts of this clonotype. The chain couples TRBV12-3 or TRBV12-4 to TRBJ2-5; no firm D call. The CDR3 runs 15 residues. Trimming cost V 1 base and J 5 bases, with 14 bases left between them. The CDR3 sequence is CASSLEGSVGETQYF. CDR3 DNA sequence: TGTGCCAGCAGTTTAGAGGGCTCCGTAGGGGAGACCCAGTACTTC.

This clonotype was detected many times. The V and J genes are TRBV5-1 and TRBJ1-5; D is perhaps TRBD1 (5 bases). V lost 3 bases, J lost 8 bases, and 15 bases lay in between. The length of the CDR3 is 14 residues. The V gene's germline CDR1 is SGHRS and CDR2 YFSETQ. The CDR3 loop reads CASSWDPGREPQHF. CDR3 sequence (DNA): TGCGCCAGCAGCTGGGACCCAGGGCGCGAGCCCCAGCATTTT.

This clonotype was found a few times. The rearrangement links TRBV2 to TRBJ1-5, with TRBD1 as a possible D gene (6 bases). Trimming took 7 bases from V and 7 from J, leaving 14 bases between them. The CDR3 sequence is 13 residues long. The germline CDR1 and CDR2 sequences are SNHLY and FYNNEI. This chain's CDR3 is CASTPGGGQPQHF. The CDR3, as DNA: TGTGCCAGCACCCCTGGGGGCGGCCAGCCCCAGCATTTT.